This TCR beta chain is from a study of T-cell memory formation after mild COVID-19. Study details: TCR clusters mostly belonged to single donors. Points from the study as a whole: Still unconfirmed is whether the second-wave clones peaking on day 37 recognized SARS-CoV-2.

A remark on this clonotype: Antigen: not known.

This CDR3 is 15 amino acids long. V gave up 6 bases and J gave up 2 bases, with 16 bases separating them. TCRdb passed the 5' RACE reads through MiXCR, listing each CDR3 protein once. The table records about 190,000 distinct CDR3 sequences, about 18% of them present only once. The chain carries TRBV12-3 or TRBV12-4 and TRBJ2-5, with D maybe TRBD1 (6 bases). This clonotype originated in an adult woman who had mild COVID-19 (a few samples of this study predate the infection). Cell type and time point are not known. The sequenced material came from PBMCs or a T cell subset sorted from them (not recorded which). The CDR3 nucleotides read TGTGCCAGCAGACCCTATATGGGACAACAAGAGACCCAGTACTTC. This translates into CASRPYMGQQETQYF.